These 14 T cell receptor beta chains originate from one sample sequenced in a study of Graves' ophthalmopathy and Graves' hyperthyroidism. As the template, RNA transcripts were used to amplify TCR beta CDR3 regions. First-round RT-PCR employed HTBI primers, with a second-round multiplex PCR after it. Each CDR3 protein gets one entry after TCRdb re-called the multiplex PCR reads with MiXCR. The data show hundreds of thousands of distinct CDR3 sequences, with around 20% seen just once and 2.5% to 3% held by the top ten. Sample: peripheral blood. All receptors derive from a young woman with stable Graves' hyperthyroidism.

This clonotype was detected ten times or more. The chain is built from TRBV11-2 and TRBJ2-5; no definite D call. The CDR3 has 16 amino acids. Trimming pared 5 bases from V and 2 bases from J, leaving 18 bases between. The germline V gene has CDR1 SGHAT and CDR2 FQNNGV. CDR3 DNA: TGTGCCAGCAGCCACCAACCCTGGAGACGTCAAGAGACCCAGTACTTC. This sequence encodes CASSHQPWRRQETQYF.

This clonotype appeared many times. The DNA for the CDR3 is TGCAGTGCTAGCGCGGGGGACCAGCCCCAGCATTTT. It translates to CSASAGDQPQHF. The J gene is TRBJ1-5, the V gene TRBV20-1; D is possibly TRBD1 (5 bases). Trimming cost V 3 bases and J 7 bases, with 10 bases left between them. The CDR3 runs to 12 residues. Germline CDR1 and CDR2: DFQATT and SNEGSKA (reference sequence).

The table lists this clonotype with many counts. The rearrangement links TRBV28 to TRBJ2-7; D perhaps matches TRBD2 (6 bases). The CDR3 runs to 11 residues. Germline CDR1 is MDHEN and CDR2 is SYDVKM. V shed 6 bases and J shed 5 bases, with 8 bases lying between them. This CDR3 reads CASRLAHEQYF. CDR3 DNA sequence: TGTGCCAGCAGACTAGCCCACGAGCAGTACTTC.

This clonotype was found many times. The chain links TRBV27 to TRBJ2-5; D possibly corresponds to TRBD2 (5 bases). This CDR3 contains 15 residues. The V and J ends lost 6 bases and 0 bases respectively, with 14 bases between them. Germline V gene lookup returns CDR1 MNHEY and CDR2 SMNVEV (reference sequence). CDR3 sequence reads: CASRPDLTYQETQYF. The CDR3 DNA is TGTGCCAGCAGACCGGACTTAACGTACCAAGAGACCCAGTACTTC.

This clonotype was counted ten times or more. The CDR3: CATKGQSQAQPQHF. As DNA, the CDR3 is TGTGCCACCAAGGGACAGTCGCAGGCTCAGCCCCAGCATTTT. The rearrangement links TRBV24-1 to TRBJ1-5; 7 bases match TRBD1. The germline V gene encodes CDR1 KGHDR and CDR2 SFDVKD. V dropped 8 bases and J dropped 6; count of bases not matched to a gene: 9. The CDR3 spans 14 residues.

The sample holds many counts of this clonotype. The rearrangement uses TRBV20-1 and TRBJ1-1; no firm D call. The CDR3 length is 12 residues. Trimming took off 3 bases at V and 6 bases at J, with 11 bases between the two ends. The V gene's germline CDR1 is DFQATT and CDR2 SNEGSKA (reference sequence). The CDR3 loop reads CSASPAGAEAFF. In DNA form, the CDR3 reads TGCAGTGCTAGCCCGGCAGGCGCTGAAGCTTTCTTT.

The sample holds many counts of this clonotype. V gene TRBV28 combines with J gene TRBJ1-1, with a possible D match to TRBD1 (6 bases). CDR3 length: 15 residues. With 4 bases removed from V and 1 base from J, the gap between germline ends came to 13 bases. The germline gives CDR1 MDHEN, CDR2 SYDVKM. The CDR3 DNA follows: TGTGCCAGCAGTTCCCACAGGGAGACGAACACTGAAGCTTTCTTT. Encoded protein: CASSSHRETNTEAFF.

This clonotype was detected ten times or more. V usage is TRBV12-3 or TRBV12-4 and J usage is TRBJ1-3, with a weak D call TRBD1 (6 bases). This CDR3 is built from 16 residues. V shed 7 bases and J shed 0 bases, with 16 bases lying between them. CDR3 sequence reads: CASTPDRFPSGNTIYF. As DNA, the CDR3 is TGTGCCAGCACACCGGACAGATTCCCCTCTGGAAACACCATATATTTT.

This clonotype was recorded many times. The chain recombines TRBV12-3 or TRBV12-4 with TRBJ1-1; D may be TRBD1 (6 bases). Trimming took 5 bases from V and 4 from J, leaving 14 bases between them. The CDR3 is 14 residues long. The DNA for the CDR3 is TGTGCCAGCAGTACTCTCGGGGGCCGCACTGAAGCTTTCTTT. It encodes CASSTLGGRTEAFF.

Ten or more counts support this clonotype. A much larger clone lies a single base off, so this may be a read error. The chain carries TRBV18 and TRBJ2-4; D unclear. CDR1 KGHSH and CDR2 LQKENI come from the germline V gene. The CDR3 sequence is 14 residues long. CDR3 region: CASSPEVAKNIKYF. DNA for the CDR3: TGTGCCAGCTCACCAGAAGTAGCCAAAAACATTAAGTACTTC.

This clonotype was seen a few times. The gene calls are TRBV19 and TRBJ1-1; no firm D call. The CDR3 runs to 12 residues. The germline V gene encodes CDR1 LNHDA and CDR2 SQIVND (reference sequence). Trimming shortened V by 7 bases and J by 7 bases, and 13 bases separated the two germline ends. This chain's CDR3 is CASTNWGFEAFF. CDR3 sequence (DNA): TGTGCCAGTACCAATTGGGGATTTGAAGCTTTCTTT.

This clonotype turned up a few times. CDR3 region: CAISEWGERGPLRGQYF. CDR3 DNA: TGTGCCATCAGTGAGTGGGGAGAGCGGGGACCTCTACGAGGGCAGTACTTC. This sequence joins TRBV10-3 and TRBJ2-7, with 7 bases matching TRBD2. Losses at the gene ends were 1 base for V and 9 bases for J; bases not matched to a gene: 18. The CDR3 has 17 residues. Germline V gene sequence: CDR1 ENHRY, CDR2 SYGVKD.

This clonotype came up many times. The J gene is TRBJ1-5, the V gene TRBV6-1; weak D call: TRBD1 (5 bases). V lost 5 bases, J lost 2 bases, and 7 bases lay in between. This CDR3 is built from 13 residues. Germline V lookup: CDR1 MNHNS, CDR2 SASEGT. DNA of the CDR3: TGTGCCAGCAGTCAGGGCGGCAATCAGCCCCAGCATTTT. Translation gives CASSQGGNQPQHF.

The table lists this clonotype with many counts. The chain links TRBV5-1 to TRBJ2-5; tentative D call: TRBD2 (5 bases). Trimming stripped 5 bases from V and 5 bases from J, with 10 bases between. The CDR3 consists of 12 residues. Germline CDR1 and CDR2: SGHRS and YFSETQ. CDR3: CASRDFRETQYF. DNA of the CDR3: TGCGCCAGCAGGGACTTTCGGGAGACCCAGTACTTC. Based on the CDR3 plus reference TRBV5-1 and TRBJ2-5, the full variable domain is KAGVTQTPRYLIKTRGQQVTLSCSPISGHRSVSWYQQTPGQGLQFLFEYFSETQRNKGNFPGRFSGRQFSNSRSEMNVSTLELGDSALYLCASRDFRETQYFGPGTRLLVL.